The 4 T cell receptor beta chains below were found in one sample sequenced in a study of blood T cell repertoires in COVID-19. Sequencing was performed with immunoSEQ multiplex PCR; in TCRdb, only in-frame clones are kept and a portion is missing. The repertoire consists of about 240,000 clones, with 86% occurring once and the leading ten covering about 12%. The sequencing input was peripheral blood. The origin of the receptors is a man older than 75 with acute or convalescent COVID-19.

The chain is built from TRBV28 and TRBJ1-5, with D unclear. Deletions cut 1 base from V and 11 bases from J, with 9 bases between. The CDR3 has 12 residues. Looked up from germline, CDR1 is MDHEN and CDR2 is SYDVKM. The CDR3 coding sequence is TGTGCCAGCAGTTTATTAACTAGGTCCCAGCATTTT. This codes for CASSLLTRSQHF.

This clone was counted a few times. The chain has TRBV15 and TRBJ2-5; D is possibly TRBD1 (6 bases). Germline assignment: CDR1 LNHNV and CDR2 YYDKDF (reference sequence). V lost 2 bases and J 4 bases, leaving 8 bases between the germline ends. The CDR3 covers 13 residues. In DNA, the CDR3 is TGTGCCACCAGCAGATCGGACAGAGAGACCCAGTACTTC. Amino acids: CATSRSDRETQYF.

The chain has TRBV27 and TRBJ1-2; 9 bases are a match to TRBD1. After removal of 5 bases from V and 5 bases from J, the junction contained 9 bases not matched to a gene. Germline CDR1 MNHEY, CDR2 SMNVEV (reference sequence). This CDR3 is built from 15 residues. This CDR3 reads CASSRTRTGEYGYTF. The CDR3 DNA sequence: TGTGCCAGCAGTCGGACAAGGACAGGGGAATATGGCTACACCTTC.

The J gene is TRBJ2-3, the V gene TRBV5-4, with D perhaps TRBD1 (6 bases). This CDR3 spans 15 amino acids. V was shortened by 0 bases and J by 2 bases, with 10 bases between the two germline ends. CDR1 is SGHNT, CDR2 YYREEE, per germline (reference sequence). This CDR3 reads CASSLVGQYTDTQYF. CDR3 coding DNA: TGTGCCAGCAGCTTGGTAGGACAGTACACAGATACGCAGTATTTT. Combining the CDR3 with reference TRBV5-4 and TRBJ2-3 gives the whole variable domain ETGVTQSPTHLIKTRGQQVTLRCSSQSGHNTVSWYQQALGQGPQFIFQYYREEENGRGNFPPRFSGLQFPNYSSELNVNALELDDSALYLCASSLVGQYTDTQYFGPGTRLTVL.